This T cell receptor (beta chain) was captured by sequencing in a study of shared clonotypes between healthy human individuals. Study-level findings and limits: Memory subsets generally showed smaller estimated richness than naive subsets did. Few donors limited the genetic and exposure-history diversity represented. The generation probabilities recorded for non-shared clonotypes fell below those of clonotypes shared by all four donors.

Per the germline V gene, CDR1 is SGHRS and CDR2 is YFSETQ. This CDR3 is built from 16 residues. Deletions cut 5 bases from V and 3 bases from J, with 19 bases between. The table lists this clone with a count of one. Antigen unknown. Sequencing was performed with immunoSEQ multiplex PCR; in TCRdb, only in-frame clones are kept and a portion is missing. Here the sample spans about 2 million clones, 85% to 95% being singletons. This chain uses TRBV5-1 with TRBJ2-3, with D tentatively TRBD2 (6 bases). This TCR came from a man aged 18-30 years in good health. The sequenced material came from naive CD4+ T cells sorted from blood. Subset specified: CD45RA+ positively selected. The CDR3 protein is CASRSGVAAGTDTQYF. Written as DNA, the CDR3 is TGCGCCAGCAGGTCTGGTGTAGCGGCGGGGACAGATACGCAGTATTTT.